Listed below are T cell receptor beta chains from one sample, sequenced in a study of CD8 T cells in Susac syndrome. TCRdb reprocessed the immunoSEQ multiplex PCR reads via MiXCR and lists one record per CDR3 protein. Among roughly 180,000 distinct CDR3 sequences, around 94% were seen once, and the ten largest hold about 0.13%. The sequenced material came from CD4+ T cells from PBMCs. The source is a human donor in good health. The CDR3 runs from the conserved cysteine through the conserved F or W. Each record gives: J gene, V gene, clone size, D gene, CDR3 DNA, CDR3 protein. A D gene is named only where the DNA matches it firmly. Size tells how often a clone was seen (once, few, many) or the class of an expanded clone, and some rows leave it out.

TRBJ2-6	TRBV28	.	.	TGTGCCAGCAATCTCGCCTGGGGGCAAGGAGCTGGGGCCAACGTCCTGACTTTC	CASNLAWGQGAGANVLTF
TRBJ1-1	TRBV29-1	.	.	TGCAGCGTTGTTAGGCAGATGAACACTGAAGCTTTCTTT	CSVVRQMNTEAFF
TRBJ1-2	TRBV3-1	.	TRBD1	TGTGCCAGCAGCCTAGGGGACAGGGCGTTTAGTTATGGCTACACCTTC	CASSLGDRAFSYGYTF
TRBJ2-1	TRBV29-1	.	.	TGCAGCGTCAGGGAATCCTACAATGAGCAGTTCTTC	CSVRESYNEQFF
TRBJ2-2	TRBV9	.	TRBD1	TGTGCCAGCAGCTACGGGACAGGGAACGGGGAGCTGTTTTTT	CASSYGTGNGELFF
TRBJ1-1	TRBV5-6	.	.	TGTGCCAGCAGCTTGGCGGGGGCAGGGGCAAACCCTTTCTTT	CASSLAGAGANPFF
TRBJ1-1	TRBV20-1	.	TRBD1	TGCAGTGCTAGAGCCGGGGACAGGGTCTATGAAGCTTTCTTT	CSARAGDRVYEAFF
TRBJ1-2	TRBV7-9	.	TRBD1	TGTGCCAGCAGTTCAGGGGGCGACTACACCTTC	CASSSGGDYTF
TRBJ2-6	TRBV20-1	.	.	TGCAGTGCTAGCGGGATCTCTGGGGCCAACGTCCTGACTTTC	CSASGISGANVLTF
TRBJ1-1	TRBV20-1	.	.	TGCAGTGCTAGAGAACAGGGTGGGACTGAAGCTTTCTTT	CSAREQGGTEAFF
TRBJ1-2	TRBV14	once	.	TGTGCCAGCAGCCCCTTCGACAGTAACTATGGCTACACCTTC	CASSPFDSNYGYTF
TRBJ2-3	TRBV7-2	.	.	TGTGCCAGCAGCTTAAGTCTCGAGGCGCAGTATTTT	CASSLSLEAQYF
TRBJ2-3	TRBV20-1	.	TRBD2	TGCAGTGCCCTCAGCGGGGGCGATACGCAGTATTTT	CSALSGGDTQYF
TRBJ1-1	TRBV20-1	.	.	TGCAGTGCTTGCATCCCGGGCCTCACTGAAGCTTTCTTT	CSACIPGLTEAFF
TRBJ2-1	TRBV20-1	once	.	TGCAGTGCTAGAGAACAGTACAATGAGCAGTTCTTC	CSAREQYNEQFF
TRBJ2-5	TRBV29-1	.	.	TGCAGCGTTGAAGGGGGAGTGGGCGAGACCCAGTACTTC	CSVEGGVGETQYF
TRBJ2-7	TRBV5-1	.	.	TGCGCCAGCAGCTTGCCAGAGAGCTACGAGCAGTACTTC	CASSLPESYEQYF
TRBJ1-5	TRBV12-3/TRBV12-4	.	TRBD1	TGTGCCAGCAGCGAAAACAGGGGTAGACAGCCCCAGCATTTT	CASSENRGRQPQHF
TRBJ2-2	TRBV5-1	.	TRBD1	TGCGCCAGCAGCGTGGGACAGGCGAACACCGGGGAGCTGTTTTTT	CASSVGQANTGELFF
TRBJ2-1	TRBV29-1	.	TRBD2	TGCAGCGTTGAGAGTAGCGGGGGGGCCTTCTCCTACAATGAGCAGTTCTTC	CSVESSGGAFSYNEQFF
TRBJ2-1	TRBV20-1	once	.	TGCAGTGCTAAAACCGGGAGTGTGAGTTACAATGAGCAGTTCTTC	CSAKTGSVSYNEQFF
TRBJ1-6	TRBV5-1	.	.	TGCGCCAGCAGCTTGGACGGGATTAATTCACCCCTCCACTTT	CASSLDGINSPLHF
TRBJ2-3	TRBV29-1	.	TRBD2	TGCAGCGTACGAAACGTAGCGGGGGCTAACACAGATACGCAGTATTTT	CSVRNVAGANTDTQYF
TRBJ2-3	TRBV6-2/TRBV6-3	.	.	TGTGCCAGCAGTCACCCGGGAGATACGCAGTATTTT	CASSHPGDTQYF
TRBJ2-3	TRBV15	.	.	TGTGCCACCAGCACGCAGCAGGGGCGCACAGATACGCAGTATTTT	CATSTQQGRTDTQYF
TRBJ1-6	TRBV9	once	.	TGTGCCAGCAGCGCAGGGTACTCACCCCTCCACTTT	CASSAGYSPLHF
TRBJ2-7	TRBV27	.	.	TGTGCCAGCAGTTTAGCCGCGGGTTCCTACGAGCAGTACTTC	CASSLAAGSYEQYF
TRBJ1-6	TRBV12-3/TRBV12-4	once	.	TGTGCCAGCAGCCCGGGAGGGAATAATTCACCCCTCCACTTT	CASSPGGNNSPLHF
TRBJ2-1	TRBV2	.	.	TGTGCCAGAAACGGATTGAGCGGGTCGGATGAGCAGTTCTTC	CARNGLSGSDEQFF
TRBJ1-6	TRBV9	.	.	TGTGCCAGCAGCGTAGGGGACCGGGCCCCCCTCCACTTT	CASSVGDRAPLHF
TRBJ1-6	TRBV27	.	TRBD1	TGTGCCAGCAGTTGGGACAGGAACTATTCACCCCTCCACTTT	CASSWDRNYSPLHF
TRBJ2-5	TRBV30	.	TRBD2	TGTGCCTGGACTAGCGGGGGCCCAGGGACCCAGTACTTC	CAWTSGGPGTQYF
TRBJ2-7	TRBV19	.	TRBD1	TGTGCCAGTAGTATAAAGGGACAGGGGGCAGGCGAGCAGTACTTC	CASSIKGQGAGEQYF
TRBJ2-1	TRBV7-9	.	.	TGTGCCAGCAGCTTAGTTCCCGGACGGAACAATGAGCAGTTCTTC	CASSLVPGRNNEQFF
TRBJ1-2	TRBV9	.	.	TGTGCCAGCAGCGACAGGAGTCTCGGGGGCTACACCTTC	CASSDRSLGGYTF
TRBJ2-1	TRBV29-1	.	.	TGCAGCTGGGGGAGATCCTACAATGAGCAGTTCTTC	CSWGRSYNEQFF
TRBJ1-5	TRBV30	.	.	TGTGCCTGGAGTGTACAGCAGGCTAGCAATCAGCCCCAGCATTTT	CAWSVQQASNQPQHF
TRBJ2-1	TRBV9	.	TRBD2	TGTGCCAGCAGCGGGGGACTAGCGGACTACAATGAGCAGTTCTTC	CASSGGLADYNEQFF
TRBJ2-1	TRBV7-2	.	.	TGTGCCAGCAGTTTAGCGGCTAGCCGCTCCTACAATGAGCAGTTCTTC	CASSLAASRSYNEQFF
TRBJ2-7	TRBV10-3	.	TRBD1	TGTGCCATCAGACTCGGGACAGAGAACGAGCAGTACTTC	CAIRLGTENEQYF
TRBJ2-3	TRBV29-1	.	.	TGCAGCGTTGAGTATAGGCTCACAGATACGCAGTATTTT	CSVEYRLTDTQYF
TRBJ1-2	TRBV5-6	few	.	TGTGCCAGCAGCTTGCAGGATCTCTATGGCTACACCTTC	CASSLQDLYGYTF
TRBJ1-5	TRBV24-1	.	.	TGTGCCCCGGGCTGTAGCAATCAGCCCCAGCATTTT	CAPGCSNQPQHF
TRBJ2-3	TRBV14	.	.	TGTGCCAGCAGCCAGTTCCCAGATACGCAGTATTTT	CASSQFPDTQYF
TRBJ1-1	TRBV6-1	.	.	TGTGCCAGCAGTGTGTTCTCTACCCCCATGAACACTGAAGCTTTCTTT	CASSVFSTPMNTEAFF
TRBJ1-6	TRBV20-1	.	.	TGCAGTGCTAGTACTCATAATAATTCACCCCTCCACTTT	CSASTHNNSPLHF
TRBJ2-7	TRBV27	.	TRBD1	TGTGCCACCTCCAGGGGGCCTGGGTACGAGCAGTACTTC	CATSRGPGYEQYF
TRBJ2-1	TRBV29-1	.	.	TGCAGCAGGCCGGGTGGGGACCTCCGACTCTACTACAATGAGCAGTTCTTC	CSRPGGDLRLYYNEQFF
TRBJ2-7	TRBV29-1	.	TRBD1	TGCAGCGTTGACGCCATCGACAGGGTTAGGTACTTC	CSVDAIDRVRYF
TRBJ2-3	TRBV7-2	.	.	TGTGCCAGCAGGTTGGAGGCAGATACGCAGTATTTT	CASRLEADTQYF
TRBJ1-1	TRBV3-1	once	.	TGTGCCAGCAGCCATCCGCAGGGGACCCGCATTGGAGCTTTCTTT	CASSHPQGTRIGAFF
TRBJ2-7	TRBV20-1	.	TRBD2	TGCAGTGCTACTACACAGTCCCGGGGGGCCTACGAGCAGTACTTC	CSATTQSRGAYEQYF
TRBJ2-7	TRBV20-1	.	.	TGCAGTGCTAGTCTCCATATCGGAAAAGGGGACGAGCAGTACTTC	CSASLHIGKGDEQYF
TRBJ2-1	TRBV6-1	.	TRBD1	TGTGCCAGCACCCACCGCGACAGGGTTGGCTCCTACAATGAGCAGTTCTTC	CASTHRDRVGSYNEQFF
TRBJ1-2	TRBV12-3/TRBV12-4	once	.	TGTGCCAGCAGGGCGGGACTAAACTATGGCTACACCTTC	CASRAGLNYGYTF
TRBJ2-7	TRBV18	.	.	TGTGCCAGCTCACTCACTCCGAGCCTGGAAACCTACGAGCAGTACTTC	CASSLTPSLETYEQYF
TRBJ2-7	TRBV7-9	.	.	TGTGCCAGCAGCCTATTGGGGGCCAACGAGCAGTACTTC	CASSLLGANEQYF
TRBJ2-1	TRBV9	.	TRBD1	TGTGCCAGCAGCCGGACAGGGGGTCCTAACAATGAGCAGTTCTTC	CASSRTGGPNNEQFF
TRBJ1-2	TRBV9	.	.	TGTGCCAGCAGCGTAGGGTCAGGGGATGGCTACACCTTC	CASSVGSGDGYTF
TRBJ2-7	TRBV18	.	.	TGTGCCAGCTCACCGGGCCTCCTGAGCTCCTACGAGCAGTACTTC	CASSPGLLSSYEQYF